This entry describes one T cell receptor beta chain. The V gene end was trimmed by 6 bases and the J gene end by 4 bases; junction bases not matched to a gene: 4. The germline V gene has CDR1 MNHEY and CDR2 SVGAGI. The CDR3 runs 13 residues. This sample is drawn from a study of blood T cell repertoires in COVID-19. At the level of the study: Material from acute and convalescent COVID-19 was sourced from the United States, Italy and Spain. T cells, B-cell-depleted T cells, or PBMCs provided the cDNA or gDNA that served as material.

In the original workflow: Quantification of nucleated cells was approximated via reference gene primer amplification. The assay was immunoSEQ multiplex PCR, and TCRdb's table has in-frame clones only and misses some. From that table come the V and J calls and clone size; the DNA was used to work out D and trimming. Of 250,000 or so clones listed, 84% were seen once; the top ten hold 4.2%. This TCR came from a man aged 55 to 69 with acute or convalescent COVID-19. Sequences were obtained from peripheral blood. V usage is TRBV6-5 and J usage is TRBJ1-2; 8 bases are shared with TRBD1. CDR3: CASRQTGVYGYTF. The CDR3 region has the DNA TGTGCCAGCAGGCAGACAGGGGTCTATGGCTACACCTTC.